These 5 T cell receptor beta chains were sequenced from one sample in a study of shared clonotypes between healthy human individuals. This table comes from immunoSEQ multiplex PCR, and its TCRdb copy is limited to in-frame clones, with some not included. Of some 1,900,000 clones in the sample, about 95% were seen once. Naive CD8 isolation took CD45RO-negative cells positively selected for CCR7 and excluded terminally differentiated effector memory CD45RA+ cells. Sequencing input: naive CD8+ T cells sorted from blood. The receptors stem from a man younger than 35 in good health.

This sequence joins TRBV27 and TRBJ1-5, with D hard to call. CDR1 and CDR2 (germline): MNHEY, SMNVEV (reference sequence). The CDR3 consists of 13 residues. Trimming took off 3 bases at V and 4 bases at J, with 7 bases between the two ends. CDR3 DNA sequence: TGTGCCAGCAGTTTCGAGTGGAATCAGCCCCAGCATTTT. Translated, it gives CASSFEWNQPQHF.

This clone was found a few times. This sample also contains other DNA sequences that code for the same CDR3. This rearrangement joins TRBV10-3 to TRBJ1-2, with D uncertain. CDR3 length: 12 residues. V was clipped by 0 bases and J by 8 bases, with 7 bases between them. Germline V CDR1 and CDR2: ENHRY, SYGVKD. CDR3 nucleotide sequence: TGTGCCATCAGTGAGTCGGGAGACGGCTACACCTTC. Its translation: CAISESGDGYTF.

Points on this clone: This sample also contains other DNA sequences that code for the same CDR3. CDR3 loop: CASSFGGNTEAFF. CDR3 in DNA: TGTGCCAGCAGCTTTGGCGGGAACACTGAAGCTTTCTTT. The chain employs TRBV11-1 and TRBJ1-1; no clear D. The CDR3 length is 13 residues. Per the germline V gene, CDR1 is SGHAT and CDR2 is FQDESV (reference sequence). The germline V and J ends were trimmed by 3 bases and 1 base, with 6 bases remaining between them.

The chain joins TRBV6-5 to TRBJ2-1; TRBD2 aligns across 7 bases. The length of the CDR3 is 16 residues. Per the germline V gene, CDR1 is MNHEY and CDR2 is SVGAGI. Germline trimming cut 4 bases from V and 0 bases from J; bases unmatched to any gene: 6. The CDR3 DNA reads TGTGCCAGCAGTTGGGGGGGACTCGCCTCCTACAATGAGCAGTTCTTC. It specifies CASSWGGLASYNEQFF.

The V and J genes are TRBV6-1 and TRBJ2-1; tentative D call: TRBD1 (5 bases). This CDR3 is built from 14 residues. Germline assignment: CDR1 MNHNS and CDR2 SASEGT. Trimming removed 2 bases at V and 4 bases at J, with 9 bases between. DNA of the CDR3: TGTGCCAGCAGTGAATTTACAGGATACAATGAGCAGTTCTTC. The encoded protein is CASSEFTGYNEQFF.